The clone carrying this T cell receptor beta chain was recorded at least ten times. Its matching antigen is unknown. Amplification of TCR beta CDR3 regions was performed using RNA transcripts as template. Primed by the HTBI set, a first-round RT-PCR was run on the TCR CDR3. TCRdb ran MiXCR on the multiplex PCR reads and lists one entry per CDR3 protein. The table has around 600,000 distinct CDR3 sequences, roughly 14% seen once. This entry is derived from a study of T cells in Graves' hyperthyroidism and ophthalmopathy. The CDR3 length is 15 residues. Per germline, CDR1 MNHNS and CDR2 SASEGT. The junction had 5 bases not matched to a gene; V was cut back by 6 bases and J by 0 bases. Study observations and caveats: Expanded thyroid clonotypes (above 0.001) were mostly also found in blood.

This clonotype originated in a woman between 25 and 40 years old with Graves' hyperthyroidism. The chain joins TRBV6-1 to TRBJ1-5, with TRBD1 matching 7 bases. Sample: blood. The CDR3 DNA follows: TGTGCCAGCAGACTTCAGGGGGATAGCAATCAGCCCCAGCATTTT. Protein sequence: CASRLQGDSNQPQHF.